This passage covers 20 T cell receptor beta chains from one sample sequenced in a study of cytomegalovirus exposure and HLA in healthy donors. The PCR made use of 60 Vbeta and 13 Jbeta primers. Assay: immunoSEQ multiplex PCR; the TCRdb copy retains only in-frame clones and omits some. Here the sample spans more than 95,000 clones, around three quarters being singletons. The sequenced sample was PBMCs. The receptor source for this set is a man aged 30 to 45 in good health and CMV-seropositive.

The rearrangement uses TRBV9 and TRBJ1-4; D uncertain. The CDR3 has 17 amino acids. V shed 4 bases and J shed 0 bases, with 16 bases lying between them. Germline CDR1 SGDLS, CDR2 YYNGEE. CDR3 bases: TGTGCCAGCAGCCCCCGTATGCCCCACTCAACTAATGAAAAACTGTTTTTT. It is translated as CASSPRMPHSTNEKLFF. The entire variable domain, with the rest obtained from reference TRBV9 and TRBJ1-4, is as follows: DSGVTQTPKHLITATGQRVTLRCSPRSGDLSVYWYQQSLDQGLQFLIQYYNGEERAKGNILERFSAQQFPDLHSELNLSSLELGDSALYFCASSPRMPHSTNEKLFFGSGTQLSVL.

The V gene is TRBV11-3, the J gene TRBJ2-1, with 10 nucleotides matching TRBD2. The germline gives CDR1 SGHNT, CDR2 YENEEA. This CDR3 contains 15 residues. The trim removed 4 bases at V and 4 bases at J, leaving 4 bases unmatched. The CDR3 DNA is TGTGCCAGCAGCTGGGGGACTAGCGATTACAATGAGCAGTTCTTC. Translating it yields CASSWGTSDYNEQFF.

The chain carries TRBV4-2 and TRBJ1-1; D is uncertain. Trimming shortened V by 1 base and J by 7 bases, and 16 bases separated the two germline ends. The germline V gene has CDR1 LGHNA and CDR2 YNFKEQ. CDR3 length: 15 amino acids. DNA for the CDR3: TGTGCCAGCAGCCAAGTTACTCGAGGAAGAGGTGAAGCTTTCTTT. Its protein product is CASSQVTRGRGEAFF.

V usage is TRBV5-1 and J usage is TRBJ2-3, with D possibly TRBD2 on 6 matching bases. This CDR3 contains 16 residues. The germline V gene encodes CDR1 SGHRS and CDR2 YFSETQ. V was clipped by 0 bases and J by 0 bases, with 11 bases between them. As DNA, the CDR3 is TGCGCCAGCAGCTTGGTACTAGCCGAAAGCACAGATACGCAGTATTTT. Its protein is CASSLVLAESTDTQYF.

This clone was detected many times. This CDR3 reads CASSQERGGQETQYF. The CDR3 DNA reads TGCGCCAGCAGCCAAGAGCGGGGGGGCCAAGAGACCCAGTACTTC. The chain recombines TRBV4-3 with TRBJ2-5; 9 bases match TRBD2. Germline assignment: CDR1 LGHNA and CDR2 YSLEER. The V segment lost 0 bases and the J segment 1 base; nucleotides outside the gene matches: 0. The CDR3 totals 15 residues.

This clone was observed a few times. The chain links TRBV10-3 to TRBJ2-5; possible D gene TRBD1, 6 bases. Germline CDR1 reads ENHRY; CDR2 reads SYGVKD. This CDR3 has 14 amino acids. V dropped 6 bases and J dropped 2 bases, with 13 bases sitting between them. The CDR3 sequence is CAIRKTTGQETQYF. Here the CDR3 DNA reads TGTGCCATCAGAAAAACGACAGGACAAGAGACCCAGTACTTC.

This clone appeared a single time. The chain carries TRBV6-5 and TRBJ1-6, with 7 bases aligning to TRBD1. Germline CDR1 and CDR2: MNHEY and SVGAGI. The CDR3 has 14 amino acids. V trimming: 6 bases; J trimming: 8 bases; junction bases outside the gene matches: 7. In nucleotides, the CDR3 is TGTGCCAGCAGGACAGGGATTTCAGATTCACCCCTCCACTTT. Translation: CASRTGISDSPLHF.

The V call is TRBV9, the J call TRBJ2-1, with 9 positions matching TRBD1. After removal of 4 bases from V and 4 bases from J, the junction contained 9 bases not matched to a gene. The CDR3 sequence is 16 residues long. From germline, CDR1 is SGDLS and CDR2 YYNGEE. The CDR3 region is CASSPGPGTGYNEQFF. CDR3 in DNA: TGTGCCAGCAGCCCAGGGCCGGGGACAGGGTACAATGAGCAGTTCTTC.

Comments on this clone: At one boundary the junction diverges from the germline segment, which might be a read error. The V call is TRBV15, the J call TRBJ1-5, with TRBD1 identical over 7 bases. This CDR3 region has 14 residues. Germline V gene sequence: CDR1 LNHNV, CDR2 YYDKDF (reference sequence). DNA of the CDR3: TGTGCCACCAGCAGAGATCGAGGCAGGGGGACCTTAAATTTT. It yields the protein CATSRDRGRGTLNF.

This clone was seen a single time. The J gene is TRBJ2-5, the V gene TRBV5-5, with D uncertain. CDR3 length equals 15 residues. The germline V gene encodes CDR1 SGHKS and CDR2 YYEKEE (reference sequence). Trimming left V 1 base short and J 7 bases short, with 17 bases between. The CDR3 loop is CASSLLTGVGATQYF. The CDR3 nucleotides are TGTGCCAGCAGCTTGTTGACTGGCGTTGGTGCGACCCAGTACTTC.

The rearrangement uses TRBV7-3 and TRBJ2-3; TRBD2 aligns across 10 bases. Germline CDR1 SGHTA, CDR2 FQGTGA. The CDR3 length is 16 residues. The J segment lost 2 bases and the V segment lost 2 bases, leaving 4 bases of the junction unmatched. CDR3 nucleotide sequence: TGTGCCAGCAGCTTATCTCTAGCGGGAGCCACAGATACGCAGTATTTT. Translated: CASSLSLAGATDTQYF.

The chain links TRBV5-4 to TRBJ2-7, with 9 bases fitting TRBD1. Germline values: CDR1 SGHNT, CDR2 YYREEE (reference sequence). The ends lost 4 bases at V and 5 bases at J; junction bases unmatched: 10. The CDR3 has 15 residues. DNA for the CDR3: TGTGCCAGCAGCCCACCGACAGGGGGTCTTAACGAGCAGTACTTC. It translates to CASSPPTGGLNEQYF.

This chain joins TRBV4-2 and TRBJ2-5; 7 nucleotides align to TRBD2. This CDR3 spans 16 amino acids. V trimming: 1 base; J trimming: 1 base; junction bases outside the gene matches: 6. Per germline, CDR1 LGHNA and CDR2 YNFKEQ. The CDR3 protein is CASSQGDGTTQETQYF. The CDR3 DNA sequence: TGTGCCAGCAGCCAAGGCGATGGGACTACCCAAGAGACCCAGTACTTC.

The chain uses TRBV18 and TRBJ1-1, with D tentatively TRBD1 (5 bases). Germline V gene sequence: CDR1 KGHSH, CDR2 LQKENI. The V gene lost 7 bases and the J gene lost 3 bases, with 12 bases spanning the gap. The CDR3 is made up of 13 amino acids. The CDR3 protein is CASFQGLDTEAFF. The CDR3 DNA is TGTGCCAGCTTCCAGGGATTGGACACTGAAGCTTTCTTT.

The V call is TRBV19, the J call TRBJ2-5; possible D gene TRBD2, 5 bases. Germline-derived CDR1 and CDR2 are LNHDA and SQIVND (reference sequence). The CDR3 has 13 amino acids. Deletions cut 6 bases from V and 5 bases from J, with 13 bases between. The chain's CDR3 is CASSLEGGETQYF. CDR3 nucleotide sequence: TGTGCCAGTAGCCTGGAAGGCGGGGAGACCCAGTACTTC.

This clone has at least ten counts. V is TRBV6-1 and J is TRBJ1-2; no clear D gene. This CDR3 region has 14 residues. The ends were cut back, 5 bases at V and 2 bases at J, with 12 bases in the middle. Germline CDR1 reads MNHNS; CDR2 reads SASEGT. CDR3 in DNA: TGTGCCAGCAGTCCCGATGCAGGCAACTATGGCTACACCTTC. Amino acids: CASSPDAGNYGYTF.

The chain is built from TRBV13 and TRBJ2-7; TRBD2 might be the D (6 bases). The CDR3 runs 16 residues. V was shortened by 5 bases and J by 2 bases, with 19 bases between the two germline ends. Germline values: CDR1 PRHDT, CDR2 FYEKMQ (reference sequence). The CDR3 coding sequence is TGTGCCAGCAGCCCCCAGTATAGCGGATCCCCCTACGAGCAGTACTTC. Protein: CASSPQYSGSPYEQYF.

This chain connects TRBV28 to TRBJ2-7; 10 nucleotides agree with TRBD2. This CDR3 has 15 residues. Germline lookup yields CDR1 MDHEN and CDR2 SYDVKM. V lost 3 bases, J lost 4 bases, and 6 bases stayed unmatched. The CDR3 DNA follows: TGTGCCAGCAGTTTCTCTAGCGGGAGTTCGTACGAGCAGTACTTC. This sequence encodes CASSFSSGSSYEQYF.

The chain joins TRBV28 to TRBJ2-5; a possible D gene is TRBD2 (7 bases). V lost 5 bases to trimming and J lost 5 bases, with 24 bases between them. Looked up from germline, CDR1 is MDHEN and CDR2 is SYDVKM. This CDR3 comprises 17 residues. The CDR3 sequence is CASSPWAGASGSETQYF. As DNA, the CDR3 is TGTGCCAGCAGTCCATGGGCGGGGGCTAGCGGATCGGAGACCCAGTACTTC. The variable domain in full, completed from reference TRBV28 and TRBJ2-5, reads DVKVTQSSRYLVKRTGEKVFLECVQDMDHENMFWYRQDPGLGLRLIYFSYDVKMKEKGDIPEGYSVSREKKERFSLILESASTNQTSMYLCASSPWAGASGSETQYFGPGTRLLVL.

About this clone itself: In the same sample, other DNA sequences code for this CDR3. The genes are TRBV4-3 and TRBJ2-5; no reliable D call. Between the trimmed V and J ends, which lost 0 bases and 5 bases, there was a span of 7 bases. The CDR3 has 13 residues. Germline lookup yields CDR1 LGHNA and CDR2 YSLEER. CDR3 DNA sequence: TGCGCCAGCAGCCAAGACCCGGAGGAGACCCAGTACTTC. Encoded protein: CASSQDPEETQYF.